The rows below give T cell receptor beta chains drawn from one sample of a study of regulatory T cells in long-lasting Graves disease. TCRdb called the multiplex PCR reads again in MiXCR, with one record for every CDR3 protein. The sample includes 680,000 or so distinct CDR3 sequences, approximately 15% of them seen just once. The same data also went into a second study, on T cells in Graves' hyperthyroidism and ophthalmopathy.

Specimen: peripheral blood mononuclear cells (PBMCs), collected at new diagnosis, from a patient treated with antithyroid drugs. Every receptor here comes from a young woman with Graves disease. CDR3s include the opening cysteine and the closing phenylalanine or tryptophan. D genes are given only for firm matches. Not all rows give a size; the values are once, few, many and, for expanded clones, a class.

DNA	CDR3	size	D	V	J
TGCGCCAGCAGCCCAGAGTCAAGCTCCTACAATGAGCAGTTCTTC	CASSPESSSYNEQFF	many	-	TRBV5-1	TRBJ2-1
TGTGCCAGCAGTGAGTACAGGGGGCGGGTGCCCCAGCATTTT	CASSEYRGRVPQHF	many	TRBD1	TRBV6-1	TRBJ1-5
TGTGCCAGCAGCCCGGTGTACGCTGGGGCGCTAGGCTATGGCTACACCTTC	CASSPVYAGALGYGYTF	few	-	TRBV7-2	TRBJ1-2
TGTGCCAGCAGTCTCGAGACTAGCGGGAGATACGAGCAGTACTTC	CASSLETSGRYEQYF	-	TRBD2	TRBV28	TRBJ2-7
TGTGCCACTATCCCCCTGAGGGGGGCGGGTGGGAACACTGAAGCTTTCTTT	CATIPLRGAGGNTEAFF	-	-	TRBV19	TRBJ1-1
TGTGCCAGCAGCTTGACCTACGGGGGCATAAATTCACCCCTCCACTTT	CASSLTYGGINSPLHF	-	-	TRBV5-8	TRBJ1-6
TGTGCCATCGCCTCGAATGTTAATCAGCCCCAGCATTTT	CAIASNVNQPQHF	-	-	TRBV10-3	TRBJ1-5
TGTGCCAGCAGTGAAGTCGGAGCCACTAATGAAAAACTGTTTTTT	CASSEVGATNEKLFF	many	-	TRBV6-1	TRBJ1-4
TGTGCCAGCAGCTTAGTCCGGGGGCCGGGGGAAAAACTGTTTTTT	CASSLVRGPGEKLFF	-	-	TRBV7-2	TRBJ1-4
TGTGCCAGCAGTGAAGTCATTGCGGGAGACGAGCAGTACTTC	CASSEVIAGDEQYF	-	TRBD2	TRBV2	TRBJ2-7
TGTGCCAGCAGTTTCCGGGACAGGGATCTGACTAGCGGGAATAAGGATGAGCAGTTCTTC	CASSFRDRDLTSGNKDEQFF	many	TRBD2	TRBV12-3/TRBV12-4	TRBJ2-1
TGTGCCAGCAGTGCACTCCTCGGGGGGTCCTACAATGAGCAGTTCTTC	CASSALLGGSYNEQFF	few	TRBD2	TRBV6-1	TRBJ2-1
TGTGCCAGCAGCTTGGATCAAGCTGGGAGGAGCCCCTACAATGAGCAGTTCTTC	CASSLDQAGRSPYNEQFF	once	-	TRBV5-5	TRBJ2-1
TGTGCCAGCAGCTTGGGGTCGGGTCTATCCTACGAGCAGTACTTC	CASSLGSGLSYEQYF	many	-	TRBV7-2	TRBJ2-7
TGTGCCAGCAGTTTGGAGACAGGGGCCGGGGAGCTGTTTTTT	CASSLETGAGELFF	-	TRBD1	TRBV6-9	TRBJ2-2